Listed below are T cell receptor beta chains from one sample, sequenced in a study of CD8+ T cells in alopecia areata. TCRdb's table, derived via immunoSEQ multiplex PCR, lists solely in-frame clones and lacks some. The sample carries around 290,000 clones, about 62% recorded once. The starting material was CD4+ T cells sorted from blood, obtained at week 24, from a patient treated with tofacitinib. These receptors all come from a human donor with alopecia areata. The CDR3 runs from the conserved cysteine through the conserved F or W. Each record gives: clone size, D gene, J gene, V gene, CDR3 protein, CDR3 DNA. D genes are given only for firm matches. Size is stated for part of the rows, as once, few or many counts, or as a class when the clone is expanded.

>few|NA|TRBJ2-1|TRBV4-1
CASSHLPVQDNEQFF
TGCGCCAGCAGCCACCTTCCTGTACAGGACAATGAGCAGTTCTTC
>NA|NA|TRBJ1-4|TRBV30
CAWSWGRTNEKLFF
TGTGCCTGGAGTTGGGGGCGAACTAATGAAAAACTGTTTTTT
>NA|TRBD2|TRBJ2-5|TRBV5-4
CASSTKRGGHQETQYF
TGTGCCAGCAGCACCAAGCGGGGGGGGCACCAAGAGACCCAGTACTTC
>NA|NA|TRBJ1-1|TRBV29-1
CSVDERVGTEAFF
TGCAGCGTTGATGAGAGGGTAGGCACTGAAGCTTTCTTT
>NA|TRBD2|TRBJ2-5|TRBV4-1
CASSQPGTSGKTQYF
TGCGCCAGCAGCCAACCCGGGACTAGCGGGAAGACCCAGTACTTC
>NA|NA|TRBJ2-5|TRBV5-1
CASSPSGGQRVETQYF
TGCGCCAGCAGCCCGTCGGGCGGACAGAGGGTGGAGACCCAGTACTTC
>NA|TRBD1|TRBJ2-7|TRBV9
CASSDGTASYEQYF
TGTGCCAGCAGCGATGGGACAGCCTCCTACGAGCAGTACTTC
>NA|NA|TRBJ2-3|TRBV27
CASSLSGRMDTDTQYF
TGTGCCAGCAGTTTATCGGGTCGTATGGACACAGATACGCAGTATTTT
>few|NA|TRBJ2-7|TRBV7-3
CASSPTGGALQGSEQYF
TGTGCCAGCAGCCCAACAGGGGGGGCTCTTCAGGGGTCGGAGCAGTACTTC
>NA|NA|TRBJ1-1|TRBV28
CASTHVRGTEAFF
TGTGCCAGCACCCATGTCAGGGGCACTGAAGCTTTCTTT
>NA|NA|TRBJ1-2|TRBV5-4
CAGGDQANYGYTF
TGTGCCGGAGGGGACCAAGCTAACTATGGCTACACCTTC
>NA|NA|TRBJ2-7|TRBV7-9
CASSLSGPEQYF
TGTGCCAGCAGCTTGTCCGGCCCCGAGCAGTACTTC
>NA|NA|TRBJ2-1|TRBV11-2
CASSLDRNSDEQFF
TGTGCCAGCAGCTTAGATCGGAACTCGGATGAGCAGTTCTTC
>few|NA|TRBJ2-2|TRBV6-5
CASSYSGQAELFF
TGTGCCAGCAGTTACTCGGGACAAGCGGAGCTGTTTTTT
>NA|NA|TRBJ2-2|TRBV5-6
CASSDTSSGELFF
TGTGCCAGCAGCGACACTAGCTCCGGGGAGCTGTTTTTT
>few|TRBD1|TRBJ2-3|TRBV4-3
CASSHGQGAFVDTQYF
TGCGCCAGCAGCCATGGACAGGGGGCGTTCGTGGATACGCAGTATTTT
>NA|TRBD1|TRBJ1-6|TRBV4-1
CASSHLKLRDRGNSPLHF
TGCGCCAGCAGCCACCTAAAACTCCGGGACAGGGGTAATTCACCCCTCCACTTT
>NA|TRBD2|TRBJ2-3|TRBV5-1
CASSTGLAGLDTQYF
TGCGCCAGCAGCACGGGACTAGCGGGGTTAGATACGCAGTATTTT
>NA|NA|TRBJ1-2|TRBV4-2
CASSTTELYGYTF
TGTGCCAGCAGTACGACTGAGCTCTATGGCTACACCTTC
>NA|TRBD2|TRBJ2-3|TRBV29-1
CSIRLAGTTSTDTQYF
TGCAGCATTCGACTAGCGGGGACTACTAGCACAGATACGCAGTATTTT
>NA|NA|TRBJ1-5|TRBV30
CAWSVLEYQPQHF
TGTGCCTGGAGTGTTCTGGAGTATCAGCCCCAGCATTTT
>NA|TRBD1|TRBJ1-1|TRBV10-3
CAITRDRGNTEAFF
TGTGCCATCACCCGGGACAGGGGGAACACTGAAGCTTTCTTT
>few|NA|TRBJ2-7|TRBV28
CASSSGGPSTSEQYF
TGTGCCAGCAGTTCCGGGGGGCCCTCGACTAGCGAGCAGTACTTC
>few|NA|TRBJ2-3|TRBV7-9
CASSGVGIGKDTQYF
TGTGCCAGCAGCGGAGTGGGAATTGGGAAAGATACGCAGTATTTT
>once|TRBD1|TRBJ1-2|TRBV9
CASSPRDSYGYTF
TGTGCCAGCAGCCCAAGGGACAGCTATGGCTACACCTTC
>few|NA|TRBJ2-2|TRBV7-9
CASSHRQNTGTGELFF
TGTGCCAGCAGCCATAGACAGAATACCGGGACCGGGGAGCTGTTTTTT
>NA|TRBD1|TRBJ1-1|TRBV30
CAWCPDRDTEAFF
TGTGCCTGGTGTCCGGACAGGGACACTGAAGCTTTCTTT
>NA|NA|TRBJ2-7|TRBV29-1
CSFLWGHEQYF
TGCAGCTTCCTGTGGGGACACGAGCAGTACTTC
>few|TRBD2|TRBJ2-1|TRBV29-1
CSVPGTSGGSYNEQFF
TGCAGCGTACCCGGGACTAGCGGGGGAAGCTACAATGAGCAGTTCTTC
>once|NA|TRBJ1-1|TRBV18
CASSPQRGDTEAFF
TGTGCCAGCTCACCACAAAGGGGGGACACTGAAGCTTTCTTT
>few|NA|TRBJ2-5|TRBV5-6
CASSLGPKGETQYF
TGTGCCAGCAGCTTGGGTCCCAAGGGGGAGACCCAGTACTTC
>NA|NA|TRBJ2-2|TRBV27
CASRIRGADTGELFF
TGTGCCAGCAGAATCCGGGGGGCGGACACCGGGGAGCTGTTTTTT
>NA|NA|TRBJ1-6|TRBV5-1
CASSEPTGLSSSYNSPLHF
TGCGCCAGCAGCGAACCCACAGGACTCTCGAGCTCCTATAATTCACCCCTCCACTTT
>few|NA|TRBJ2-2|TRBV10-3
CAIGGGPAATGELFF
TGTGCCATCGGTGGTGGGCCCGCCGCGACGGGGGAGCTGTTTTTT
>NA|NA|TRBJ2-6|TRBV13
CASSRGSGANVLTF
TGTGCCAGCAGCAGGGGGTCTGGGGCCAACGTCCTGACTTTC
>few|NA|TRBJ2-3|TRBV29-1
CSVVDSGLGTQYF
TGCAGCGTTGTGGATTCAGGGTTGGGTACGCAGTATTTT
>NA|NA|TRBJ1-6|TRBV25-1
CASSQTGRYNSPLHF
TGTGCCAGCTCTCAGACGGGACGGTATAATTCGCCCCTCCACTTT
>NA|TRBD1|TRBJ2-4|TRBV6-5
CASSSRQGLAKNIQYF
TGTGCCAGCAGTTCGCGACAGGGGCTAGCCAAAAACATTCAGTACTTC
>few|NA|TRBJ1-4|TRBV6-5
CASRPGRIRGEKLFF
TGTGCCAGCAGGCCGGGGAGGATAAGAGGGGAAAAACTGTTTTTT
>NA|NA|TRBJ1-1|TRBV5-1
CASMFQGSPNTEAFF
TGCGCCAGCATGTTCCAGGGGTCCCCGAACACTGAAGCTTTCTTT
>NA|TRBD1|TRBJ1-2|TRBV4-1
CASSQPSTGGRGGYTF
TGCGCCAGCAGCCAGCCGTCGACAGGGGGACGGGGTGGCTACACCTTC
>NA|NA|TRBJ2-1|TRBV4-3
CASSQDTGDEQFF
TGCGCCAGCAGCCAAGATACGGGGGATGAGCAGTTCTTC
>few|NA|TRBJ1-1|TRBV30
CAWSRVNTEAFF
TGTGCCTGGAGCCGGGTCAACACTGAAGCTTTCTTT
>few|TRBD1|TRBJ1-3|TRBV28
CATRDSQSGNTIYF
TGTGCCACCCGGGACAGCCAGTCTGGAAACACCATATATTTT
>few|NA|TRBJ2-3|TRBV5-4
CASSSPSDTQYF
TGTGCCAGCAGCTCCCCATCTGATACGCAGTATTTT
>NA|TRBD2|TRBJ2-2|TRBV4-1
CASSRPIAGVKAGELFF
TGCGCCAGCAGCCGCCCGATAGCGGGGGTGAAGGCCGGGGAGCTGTTTTTT
>NA|NA|TRBJ2-7|TRBV6-5
CASSFLGTPPGNEQYF
TGTGCCAGCAGTTTCCTCGGGACACCCCCAGGGAACGAGCAGTACTTC
>NA|NA|TRBJ2-3|TRBV10-3
CAISEPQQGRDTQYF
TGTGCCATCAGTGAACCTCAACAAGGTAGAGATACGCAGTATTTT
>NA|TRBD1|TRBJ1-5|TRBV30
CAWTPRTGTNQPQHF
TGTGCCTGGACCCCCCGGACAGGTACCAATCAGCCCCAGCATTTT
>NA|NA|TRBJ1-5|TRBV10-3
CAISESARGGPDQPQHF
TGTGCCATCAGTGAGTCGGCACGGGGGGGTCCGGATCAGCCCCAGCATTTT
>NA|TRBD1|TRBJ1-6|TRBV4-3
CASSQAGQGEGALHF
TGCGCCAGCAGCCAGGCGGGACAGGGGGAAGGGGCCCTCCACTTT
>once|NA|TRBJ2-2|TRBV6-1
CASTQNTGELFF
TGTGCCAGCACCCAGAACACCGGGGAGCTGTTTTTT
>NA|NA|TRBJ2-7|TRBV28
CASRPGPASYEQYF
TGTGCCAGCAGGCCGGGCCCCGCATCGTACGAGCAGTACTTC
>few|NA|TRBJ1-1|TRBV18
CASSPVDTEAFF
TGTGCCAGCTCACCTGTAGACACTGAAGCTTTCTTT
>NA|TRBD2|TRBJ2-7|TRBV30
CAWSPGGAGGFYEQYF
TGTGCCTGGTCCCCCGGCGGAGCGGGGGGGTTCTACGAGCAGTACTTC
>NA|TRBD1|TRBJ2-7|TRBV7-2
CASSIRTGGTYEQYF
TGTGCCAGCAGCATAAGGACAGGGGGGACCTACGAGCAGTACTTC
>NA|NA|TRBJ2-7|TRBV29-1
CSARSSYITYEQYF
TGCAGCGCTAGGAGCAGCTATATTACCTACGAGCAGTACTTC
>NA|NA|TRBJ2-7|TRBV30
CAWSSTFDYEQYF
TGTGCCTGGAGTAGCACATTTGACTACGAGCAGTACTTC
>NA|NA|TRBJ2-7|TRBV2
CASSERPYEQYF
TGTGCCAGCAGTGAACGCCCCTACGAGCAGTACTTC